Listed here are 16 T cell receptor beta chains from one sample, sequenced in a study of T cell responses to AZD1222 COVID-19 vaccine. Clones were sequenced by immunoSEQ multiplex PCR, and TCRdb holds only the in-frame ones, with some missing. Here the sample spans 190,000 or so clones, approximately 89% being singletons. The starting material was peripheral blood, obtained 28 days after the second AZD1222 dose. The origin of the receptors is an adult who received the AZD1222 COVID-19 vaccine.

This chain joins TRBV9 and TRBJ2-1; TRBD2 matches 12 bases. This CDR3 contains 16 residues. The V and J ends lost 0 bases and 4 bases, in that order; junction bases with no gene match: 2. Per germline, CDR1 SGDLS and CDR2 YYNGEE. The CDR3 loop reads CASSVGGLAGYNEQFF. The CDR3 DNA reads TGTGCCAGCAGCGTAGGGGGACTAGCGGGTTACAATGAGCAGTTCTTC.

The chain recombines TRBV10-2 with TRBJ1-4; the match to TRBD1 covers 12 bases. CDR1 and CDR2 from the germline V gene are WSHSY and SAAADI. This CDR3 has 16 amino acids. V trimming: 6 bases; J trimming: 5 bases; junction bases outside the gene matches: 7. CDR3 bases: TGCGCCAGCAGAGGTTTGGGGACAGGGGGCAATGAAAAACTGTTTTTT. It yields the protein CASRGLGTGGNEKLFF.

This clone was seen just once. V is TRBV28 and J is TRBJ2-3, with unresolved D. V lost 9 bases and J lost 4, with 14 bases in between. There are 13 residues in the CDR3. Germline V CDR1 and CDR2: MDHEN, SYDVKM. The CDR3 sequence: CASAGRLPDTQYF. CDR3 nucleotide sequence: TGTGCCAGTGCCGGACGCCTCCCAGATACGCAGTATTTT. Based on the CDR3 plus reference TRBV28 and TRBJ2-3, the full variable domain is DVKVTQSSRYLVKRTGEKVFLECVQDMDHENMFWYRQDPGLGLRLIYFSYDVKMKEKGDIPEGYSVSREKKERFSLILESASTNQTSMYLCASAGRLPDTQYFGPGTRLTVL.

This clone was seen just once. V usage is TRBV11-2 and J usage is TRBJ2-5; 13 bases match TRBD2. Trimming removed 5 bases from V and 5 bases from J; junction bases left unmatched: 11. Germline V gene lookup returns CDR1 SGHAT and CDR2 FQNNGV. The CDR3 has 17 residues. The CDR3 sequence: CASSRGLAGLGGETQYF. CDR3 DNA sequence: TGTGCCAGCAGCAGGGGACTAGCGGGATTAGGCGGGGAGACCCAGTACTTC.

The rearrangement joins TRBV28 to TRBJ2-7; D gene unclear. The germline V and J ends were trimmed by 2 bases and 8 bases, with 13 bases remaining between them. The CDR3 is made up of 13 amino acids. Germline V gene data show CDR1 as MDHEN and CDR2 as SYDVKM. The DNA for the CDR3 is TGTGCCAGCAGTTTAGACACCCCGGCGCAGCAGTACTTC. Translating gives CASSLDTPAQQYF. Variable domain in full (rest from reference TRBV28 and TRBJ2-7): DVKVTQSSRYLVKRTGEKVFLECVQDMDHENMFWYRQDPGLGLRLIYFSYDVKMKEKGDIPEGYSVSREKKERFSLILESASTNQTSMYLCASSLDTPAQQYFGPGTRLTVT.

The chain employs TRBV19 and TRBJ2-3, with a tentative D call TRBD2 (5 bases). Germline-derived CDR1 and CDR2 are LNHDA and SQIVND (reference sequence). The CDR3 covers 15 residues. The V end lost 3 bases, the J end lost 12 bases, and 22 bases lay between the germline ends. The CDR3 nucleotides are TGTGCCAGTAGTATCTCACAGAGCGGACTCGGGCGACAGTATTTT. Translating gives CASSISQSGLGRQYF.

The chain has TRBV9 and TRBJ2-2; 9 nucleotides match TRBD1. The CDR3 length is 16 residues. V dropped 3 bases and J dropped 0; count of bases not matched to a gene: 3. CDR1 is SGDLS and CDR2 is YYNGEE in the germline V gene. The CDR3 nucleotides read TGTGCCAGCAGCGACCGGACAGGGGCGAACACCGGGGAGCTGTTTTTT. This translates into CASSDRTGANTGELFF.

The V call is TRBV28, the J call TRBJ1-2; TRBD1 aligns across 8 bases. The junction had 10 bases not matched to a gene; V was cut back by 8 bases and J by 8 bases. Germline loops: CDR1 MDHEN, CDR2 SYDVKM. The CDR3 runs 13 residues. CDR3: CASQFPGGQGYTF. The CDR3 DNA is TGTGCCAGCCAATTCCCAGGGGGCCAAGGCTACACCTTC.

The J gene is TRBJ2-5, the V gene TRBV3-1 (or the pseudogene TRBV3-2); 8 bases are shared with TRBD1. Per the germline V gene, CDR1 is LGHDT and CDR2 is YNNKEL (reference sequence). The CDR3 runs to 15 residues. J was trimmed by 5 bases and V by 5 bases; bases with no gene match: 10. As DNA, the CDR3 is TGTGCCAGCAGCTATAGACAGGGGAGAATGGAGACCCAGTACTTC. This gives the protein CASSYRQGRMETQYF.

This chain links TRBV5-1 with TRBJ1-5; the match to TRBD1 covers 7 bases. The CDR3 loop spans 15 amino acids. Trimming at V came to 4 bases and at J to 9 bases, leaving 13 bases not matched to a gene. CDR1 is SGHRS and CDR2 is YFSETQ in the germline V gene. The chain's CDR3 is CASSVGTAGLWPQHF. CDR3 sequence (DNA): TGCGCCAGCAGCGTCGGGACAGCCGGGTTGTGGCCCCAGCATTTT.

The chain couples TRBV2 to TRBJ2-1; TRBD2 aligns across 11 bases. This CDR3 has 15 residues. Per germline, CDR1 SNHLY and CDR2 FYNNEI. Trimming took 7 bases from V and 3 from J; bases not matched to a gene: 5. CDR3 region: CASTETSGIYNEQFF. CDR3 coding DNA: TGTGCCAGCACCGAGACTAGCGGGATCTACAATGAGCAGTTCTTC.

This chain uses TRBV28 with TRBJ1-1, with D maybe TRBD1 (5 bases). V shed 5 bases and J shed 9 bases, with 22 bases lying between them. Germline V lookup: CDR1 MDHEN, CDR2 SYDVKM. This CDR3 has 15 residues. CDR3: CASSRGMATVSKAFF. For the CDR3, the DNA is TGTGCCAGCAGTCGGGGGATGGCAACCGTCTCTAAAGCTTTCTTT.

The chain links TRBV5-5 to TRBJ2-7; D possibly corresponds to TRBD1 (5 bases). V was trimmed by 1 base and J by 4 bases, leaving 18 bases between them. Germline V gene sequence: CDR1 SGHKS, CDR2 YYEKEE (reference sequence). The CDR3 contains 16 residues. DNA of the CDR3: TGTGCCAGCAGCTTGAGTACCTCAGGGATCTGGTACGAGCAGTACTTC. This gives the protein CASSLSTSGIWYEQYF.

The V call is TRBV5-4, the J call TRBJ2-1, with D perhaps being TRBD1 or TRBD2 (5 bases each). Per the germline V gene, CDR1 is SGHNT and CDR2 is YYREEE (reference sequence). The CDR3 runs 12 residues. V lost 2 bases and J lost 10, with 10 bases in between. The CDR3 nucleotides read TGTGCCAGCAGCTTCTCCGGGACCGAGCAGTTCTTC. It encodes CASSFSGTEQFF.

The chain employs TRBV6-4 and TRBJ2-2; 11 bases align to TRBD1. The V and J ends lost 5 bases and 4 bases, in that order; junction bases with no gene match: 6. In germline, CDR1 is MRHNA, CDR2 SNTAGT. There are 16 residues in the CDR3. This chain's CDR3 is CASSLGQGASTGELFF. The CDR3 DNA is TGTGCCAGCAGTTTAGGACAGGGGGCAAGCACCGGGGAGCTGTTTTTT.

This clone has only one observation. In DNA, the CDR3 is TGTGCCAGCAGCTTAGGGCCTGGGCCCCAGCATTTT. It specifies CASSLGPGPQHF. This chain uses TRBV7-9 with TRBJ1-5; D gene ambiguous. V was pared by 1 base and J by 9 bases, with 7 bases between. The CDR3 has 12 amino acids. Germline V lookup: CDR1 SEHNR, CDR2 FQNEAQ (reference sequence).